This T cell receptor beta chain stems from a study of blood T cell repertoires in COVID-19. Study at large: Researchers got acute and convalescent COVID-19 samples from the United States, Italy and Spain. PBMCs, B-cell-depleted T cells, or T cells provided the cDNA or gDNA that made up the material.

For recovered donors of Cohort 3, there were two negative PCRs, clearance, or symptom resolution. This CDR3 has 14 amino acids. Germline assignment: CDR1 SGHNT and CDR2 YYREEE (reference sequence). V shed 9 bases and J shed 3 bases, with 18 bases lying between them. Only in-frame clones appear in the TCRdb table, and some are missing; sequencing was by immunoSEQ multiplex PCR. The sample records around 140,000 clones, about 87% being singletons. Sequencing was done on a sample of PBMCs or T cells enriched from blood (not recorded which). This clonotype was sampled from a man aged 55 to 70 who had recovered from COVID-19. The chain recombines TRBV5-4 with TRBJ1-2; a possible D gene is TRBD1 (5 bases). The CDR3 DNA sequence: TGTGCCACCAGGCAGGCGGGACGGGACTATGGCTACACCTTC. Amino acid sequence: CATRQAGRDYGYTF. Variable domain in full (rest from reference TRBV5-4 and TRBJ1-2): ETGVTQSPTHLIKTRGQQVTLRCSSQSGHNTVSWYQQALGQGPQFIFQYYREEENGRGNFPPRFSGLQFPNYSSELNVNALELDDSALYLCATRQAGRDYGYTFGSGTRLTVV.